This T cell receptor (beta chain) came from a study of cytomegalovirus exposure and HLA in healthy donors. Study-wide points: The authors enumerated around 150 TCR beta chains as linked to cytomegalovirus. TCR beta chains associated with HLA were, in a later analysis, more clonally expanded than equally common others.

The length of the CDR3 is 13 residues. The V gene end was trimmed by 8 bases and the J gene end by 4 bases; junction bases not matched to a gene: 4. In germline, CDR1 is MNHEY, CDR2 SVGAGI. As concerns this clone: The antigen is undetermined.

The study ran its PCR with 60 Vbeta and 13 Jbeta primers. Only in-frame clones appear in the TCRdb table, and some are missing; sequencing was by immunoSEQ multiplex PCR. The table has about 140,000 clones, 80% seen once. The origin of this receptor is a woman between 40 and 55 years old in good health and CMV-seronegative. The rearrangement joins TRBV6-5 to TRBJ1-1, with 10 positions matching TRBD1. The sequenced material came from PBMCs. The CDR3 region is CASRQGASTEAFF. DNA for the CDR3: TGTGCCAGCCGACAGGGGGCCAGCACTGAAGCTTTCTTT.